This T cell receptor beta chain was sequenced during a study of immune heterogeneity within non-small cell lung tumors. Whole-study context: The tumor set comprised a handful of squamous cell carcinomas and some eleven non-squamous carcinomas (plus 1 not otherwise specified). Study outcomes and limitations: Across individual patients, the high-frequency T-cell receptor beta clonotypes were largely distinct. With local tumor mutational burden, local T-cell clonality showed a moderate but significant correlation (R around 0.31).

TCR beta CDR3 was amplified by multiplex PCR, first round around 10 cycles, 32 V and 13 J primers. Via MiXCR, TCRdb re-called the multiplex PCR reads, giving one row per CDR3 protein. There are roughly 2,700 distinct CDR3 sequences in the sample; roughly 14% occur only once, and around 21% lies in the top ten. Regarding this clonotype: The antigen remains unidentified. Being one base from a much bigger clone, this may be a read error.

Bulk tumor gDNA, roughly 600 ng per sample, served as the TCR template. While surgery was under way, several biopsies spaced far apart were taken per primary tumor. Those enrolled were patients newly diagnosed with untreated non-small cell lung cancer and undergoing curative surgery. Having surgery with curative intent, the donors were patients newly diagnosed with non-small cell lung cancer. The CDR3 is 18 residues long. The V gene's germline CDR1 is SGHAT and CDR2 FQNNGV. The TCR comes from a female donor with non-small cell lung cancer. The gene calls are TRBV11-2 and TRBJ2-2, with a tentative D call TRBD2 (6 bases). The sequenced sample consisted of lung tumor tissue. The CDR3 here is CASSFTAVVGLNTGGLFF. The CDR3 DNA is TGTGCCAGCAGCTTTACGGCGGTGGTGGGGCTGAACACCGGGGGGCTGTTTTTT.